This T cell receptor beta chain comes out of a study of blood T cell repertoires in COVID-19 (dated by TCRdb to 2020 to 2021). Study-level background: The collaborator samples originated in the United States, Italy and Spain and spanned the acute and convalescent phases of COVID-19. Nearly every sample came with metadata listing a de-identified subject ID, COVID-19 status, age in years and sex. The repertoires were made available in a free public database intended to serve as a resource for research on the immune response to SARS-CoV-2. The prospective study material was composed of cDNA or gDNA derived from T cells, B-cell-depleted T cells, or PBMCs. Where HLA class I and class II types were available, the types were taken from metadata supplied by the sample provider, not from assay-based typing. Deeply sampled blood TCRbeta repertoires from subjects exposed to, actively infected with, or recovered from COVID-19 were included in the dataset. The samples were drawn from the first 160 participants of the ongoing ImmuneRACE study and from 950 to 1,500 subjects provided by 6 global collaborators. What the work shows at the level of the full study, not this receptor alone: Clinical and demographic metadata were provided uncurated, with the amount varying by source and participant.

Participants in the prospective study were aged roughly 18 to 95 years, lived in 20 to 30 United States geographic areas, and enrolled through a virtual design. In the prospective study, participants were assigned to cohorts based on the clinical history participants reported in a screening survey and a study questionnaire. Recovered participants in ImmuneRACE Cohort 3 were defined as having two consecutive negative NP/OP PCR tests, clearance from a healthcare professional, or resolution of symptoms. In the prospective study, mobile phlebotomists collected whole blood, serum and a nasopharyngeal or oropharyngeal swab from each participant. Over a roughly 2-month period, participants in the prospective study had the option of providing additional blood draws and questionnaires. Prospective study blood samples were shipped either frozen or at room temperature before DNA extraction. TCRbeta CDR3 regions were amplified from genomic DNA by means of the immunoSEQ Assay, a bias-controlled multiplex PCR. Regarding the original processing steps: Within the assay, amplification of reference gene primers was used to estimate how many nucleated cells each sample contained. Sequence reads were collapsed and filtered to measure the absolute abundance of every unique TCRbeta CDR3 rearrangement. Productive Simpson clonality was computed per sample as the square root of Simpson's diversity index over productive rearrangements. The table was pulled from immuneACCESS by TCRdb, which kept in-frame rearrangements only. Such tables lose some clones; where checked, under half of the loss comes from unresolved V genes, and the rest has no known cause. That table supplies the V and J calls and clone size; D and trimming were determined from the DNA. This sample holds fewer than 150,000 clones; about four fifths were observed only once. The ten top clones hold over 15% of the sample.

As for this clone: Its antigen specificity is not known. Base qualities are not at hand, and no much larger clone is one base apart.

The CDR3 measures 14 amino acids from cysteine to phenylalanine. Of all the DNA, just the CDR3 is kept, 42 bases in frame from base 1. Between the V and J ends, shortened by 0 bases and 5 bases respectively, the junction contains 12 bases. Based on the germline V gene, the CDR1 and CDR2 sequences are SGHRS and YFSETQ. The chain was built from TRBV5-1 and TRBJ2-7; the D gene is possibly TRBD2, with 5 bases matching. The sequenced sample was PBMCs or T cells enriched from blood (not recorded which). The origin of this receptor is a man under 40 who had recovered from COVID-19. The DNA is TGCGCCAGCAGCTTGGAGTCGGGGTACGACGAGCAGTACTTC. Its protein product is CASSLESGYDEQYF.